A single sample is the source of the 6 T cell receptor beta chains below, sequenced in a study of T cells in Graves' hyperthyroidism and ophthalmopathy. What was amplified from RNA transcripts were TCR beta CDR3 regions. TCR CDR3 underwent first-round RT-PCR with the HTBI primer set. TCRdb passed the multiplex PCR reads through MiXCR, listing each CDR3 protein once. The sample has roughly 800,000 distinct CDR3 sequences, roughly 40% seen once. Source material: blood. These receptors were collected from a young man with Graves' hyperthyroidism.

This clonotype appeared a few times. The V gene is TRBV7-2, the J gene TRBJ1-1, with D perhaps TRBD1 (5 bases). Germline CDR1 and CDR2: SGHTA and FQGNSA. The V and J ends lost 5 bases and 8 bases respectively, with 15 bases between them. This CDR3 is built from 13 residues. This chain's CDR3 is CASSRGGGNEAFF. The CDR3 coding sequence is TGTGCCAGCAGCAGAGGTGGGGGGAACGAAGCTTTCTTT.

V and J are TRBV12-3 or TRBV12-4 and TRBJ1-1; 8 positions match TRBD1. The CDR3 loop spans 13 amino acids. Unmatched junction bases numbered 4, after V lost 7 bases and J lost 3 bases. The CDR3: CASNSQGDTEAFF. The CDR3 bases are TGTGCCAGCAACTCACAGGGGGACACTGAAGCTTTCTTT.

The V and J genes are TRBV12-3 or TRBV12-4 and TRBJ2-5; a weak D match, TRBD1 (5 bases). There are 15 residues in the CDR3. Trimming cost V 3 bases and J 4 bases, with 15 bases left between them. The DNA for the CDR3 is TGTGCCAGCAGTTTTCAGGGTCTTGAGCCAGAGACCCAGTACTTC. Amino acids: CASSFQGLEPETQYF.

The chain couples TRBV7-3 to TRBJ2-5; D is ambiguous. CDR3 length equals 13 residues. V was pared by 4 bases and J by 5 bases, with 11 bases between. CDR1 and CDR2 from the germline V gene are SGHTA and FQGTGA. The chain's CDR3 is CASSSPPFETQYF. Written as DNA, the CDR3 is TGTGCCAGCAGCTCCCCCCCCTTCGAGACCCAGTACTTC.

This clonotype was recorded only once. Mismatch with germline at one junction end may stem from a read error. V gene TRBV7-2 combines with J gene TRBJ2-5, with D possibly TRBD2 on 5 matching bases. This CDR3 comprises 15 residues. Looked up from germline, CDR1 is SGHTA and CDR2 is FQGNSA. The CDR3 spells CASGQDGRYQETQYF. CDR3 coding DNA: TGCGCCAGCGGCCAAGATGGACGGTACCAAGAGACCCAGTACTTC.

This clonotype turned up a few times. The chain combines TRBV20-1 with TRBJ1-5; 8 bases align to TRBD1. The CDR3 loop spans 15 amino acids. The trim removed 1 base at V and 7 bases at J, leaving 9 bases unmatched. Germline V CDR1 and CDR2: DFQATT, SNEGSKA (reference sequence). The CDR3 loop is CSARVGRGPSQPQHF. In DNA, the CDR3 is TGCAGTGCTAGAGTGGGCAGGGGGCCGTCACAGCCCCAGCATTTT.